These 8 T cell receptor beta chains were sequenced from one sample in a study of OX40 agonist ivuxolimab in advanced cancers. The protocol used for the library was the immunoSEQ multiplex PCR assay. Here the immuneACCESS table is served through TCRdb, limited to in-frame sequences with V and J called. Missing clones are a known gap in these copies; in checked studies unresolved V genes cover under half, and the rest lacks a known reason. The sample includes under 100,000 clones, with more than 80% observed a single time. Roughly 5% of the sample lies in the top ten. The sample in question was CD4+ or CD8+ T cells sorted from blood, obtained in a trial of the OX40 agonist ivuxolimab. The receptor set was obtained from an adult with an advanced solid tumor such as melanoma, head and neck, liver or kidney cancer.

This rearrangement joins TRBV2 to TRBJ2-5; the match to TRBD1 covers 12 bases. Near its end, the DNA agrees better with TRBJ2-7, so the J call may be wrong. The CDR3 sequence is 13 residues long. Germline V gene sequence: CDR1 SNHLY, CDR2 FYNNEI. The CDR3 is CASMGQGADEQYF. In nucleotides, the CDR3 is TGTGCCAGCATGGGACAGGGGGCAGACGAGCAGTACTTC.

The rearrangement joins TRBV25-1 to TRBJ2-6; 12 bases fit TRBD1. The J segment lost 2 bases and the V segment lost 4 bases, leaving 3 bases of the junction unmatched. Looked up from germline, CDR1 is MGHDK and CDR2 is SYGVNS. The length of the CDR3 is 17 residues. The CDR3 region has the DNA TGTGCCAGCAGTGTGGGACAGGGGGCTCCTGGGGCCAACGTCCTGACTTTC. Translating gives CASSVGQGAPGANVLTF.

V gene TRBV14 combines with J gene TRBJ2-2; D not certain. V dropped 3 bases and J dropped 3 bases, with 5 bases sitting between them. Germline loops: CDR1 SGHDN, CDR2 FVKESK. The CDR3 runs 13 residues. The DNA for the CDR3 is TGTGCCAGCAGCCAGGTCTACACCGGGGAGCTGTTTTTT. Amino acid sequence: CASSQVYTGELFF.

This clone was seen a handful of times. The chain has TRBV15 and TRBJ1-1; 8 bases are shared with TRBD1. From germline, CDR1 is LNHNV and CDR2 YYDKDF (reference sequence). V shed 0 bases and J 2 bases; nucleotides not matched to a gene: 8. The CDR3 loop spans 17 amino acids. CDR3 nucleotide sequence: TGTGCCACCAGCAGAGATAGGCAGGGGGCGCGAAACACTGAAGCTTTCTTT. This gives the protein CATSRDRQGARNTEAFF.

The V and J genes are TRBV19 and TRBJ1-5; maybe TRBD1 (5 bases). This CDR3 has 15 amino acids. Germline CDR1 LNHDA, CDR2 SQIVND (reference sequence). Deletions cut 5 bases from V and 0 bases from J, with 11 bases between. CDR3 bases: TGTGCCAGTAGTCCGTCCGACAGTAGCAATCAGCCCCAGCATTTT. This codes for CASSPSDSSNQPQHF.

This chain uses TRBV19 with TRBJ1-5, with 7 bases lining up with TRBD1. Germline V gene data show CDR1 as LNHDA and CDR2 as SQIVND (reference sequence). This CDR3 has 15 amino acids. Trimming removed 7 bases from V and 9 bases from J; junction bases left unmatched: 15. CDR3 region: CASTQWQGGRAPQHF. The CDR3 DNA is TGTGCCAGTACCCAGTGGCAGGGGGGCCGGGCGCCCCAGCATTTT.

This clone was seen just once. The chain couples TRBV5-1 to TRBJ1-4, with D uncertain. The CDR3 loop spans 17 amino acids. The V and J ends lost 1 base and 2 bases respectively, with 15 bases between them. Germline-derived CDR1 and CDR2 are SGHRS and YFSETQ. CDR3 in DNA: TGCGCCAGCAGCTTGACCACGGGGAGACGGACTAATGAAAAACTGTTTTTT. It is translated as CASSLTTGRRTNEKLFF.

This rearrangement joins TRBV30 to TRBJ1-1; D is undetermined. V was clipped by 1 base and J by 1 base, with 7 bases between them. The CDR3 is 13 residues long. CDR1 is GTSNPN, CDR2 SVGIG, per germline (reference sequence). In DNA form, the CDR3 reads TGTGCCTGGAGTGGAGGGCAGAACACTGAAGCTTTCTTT. Protein: CAWSGGQNTEAFF.